Listed below are T cell receptor beta chains from one sample, sequenced in a study of cytomegalovirus exposure and HLA in healthy donors. Method: immunoSEQ multiplex PCR; TCRdb's copy keeps in-frame clones and lacks some. The sample records under 250,000 clones, 87% being singletons. Input material: PBMCs. The receptors stem from a young woman in good health and CMV-seropositive. The conserved cysteine and the conserved F or W are not part of the CDR3 here. Only some rows state a clone size, as once, few, many or a class for expanded clones.

>-|TRBV2
ASRGTSGLSYNEQF
>-|TRBV5-1
ASSGPGTSRYNEQF
>-|TRBV7-9
ASSHLRGINYGYT
>few|TRBV29-1
SVEPNSNTGSYEQY
>-|TRBV27
ASRGTATSYNEQF
>-|TRBV18
ASSPEGLGVQETQY
>-|TRBV5-1
ASSPLAGAIYNEQF
>-|TRBV2
ASSGGRSALNYGYT
>-|TRBV2
ASSADRGWEKLF
>-|TRBV7-3
ASSLGSGMGETQY
>-|TRBV7-9
ASSSTGVEQY
>-|TRBV11-2
ASSYHPGPKNIQY
>once|TRBV27
ASSLSLGSGRADYNEQF
>-|TRBV6-5
ASSPQGGSYEQY
>-|TRBV5-1
ASSLGLAGAYEQY
>-|TRBV18
ASSPGGADTQY
>-|TRBV27
ASIATGGLNYGYT
>-|TRBV7-6
ASSPRGTGDQPQH
>-|TRBV28
ASTPGGERSSYEQY
>-|TRBV28
ASIPRMWGDSGNTIY
>-|TRBV9
ASSVGQGTEAF
>-|TRBV27
ASSTYRESYNEQF
>-|TRBV19
ASSLSSEQF
>once|TRBV2
ASRKAGGPGTQY
>-|TRBV4-1
ASSNGGEQY
>-|TRBV18
ASSPLSSGANVLT
>-|TRBV4-2
ASSPRVQGSNQPQH
>-|TRBV5-1
ASRQGGSYEQY
>-|TRBV5-1
ASSRTGGPGELF
>few|TRBV2
ASSEKTGGVYGYT
>few|TRBV2
ASSEGSGRTTGELF
>-|TRBV19
ASSIGGGKNIQY
>-|TRBV4-1
ASSLLYRDRRSTDTQY
>-|TRBV19
ASSIGQGFSRDQPQH
>-|TRBV11-2
ASSSVEQGSYEQF
>-|TRBV27
ASSFGLAGSEQY
>-|TRBV12-5
ASGRQGFTEAF
>-|TRBV28
ASSENRVGDYGYT
>-|TRBV28
ASSFGTGVYEQY
>-|TRBV9
ASSVAASGIPYEQY
>-|TRBV7-3
ASTLAGNTGELF
>few|TRBV28
ASTANYGYT
>few|TRBV5-1
ASSLGTANYGYT
>-|TRBV29-1
SVEEAGHRVYEQY
>-|TRBV28
ASSSGGQALISPQH
>-|TRBV25-1
ASSAVMNTEAF
>-|TRBV14
ASSQYGGLNEQY
>-|TRBV7-9
ASSPPSGRSRNEQY
>-|TRBV6-6
ASSPRWSRNQPQH
>few|TRBV28
ASSFASGSDRAF
>-|TRBV2
ASSAQVGIYTDTQY
>-|TRBV6-1
ATRQTNSNQPQH
>-|TRBV13
ASSRFGGARGAEAF
>-|TRBV25-1
ASSDPSGNSYEQY